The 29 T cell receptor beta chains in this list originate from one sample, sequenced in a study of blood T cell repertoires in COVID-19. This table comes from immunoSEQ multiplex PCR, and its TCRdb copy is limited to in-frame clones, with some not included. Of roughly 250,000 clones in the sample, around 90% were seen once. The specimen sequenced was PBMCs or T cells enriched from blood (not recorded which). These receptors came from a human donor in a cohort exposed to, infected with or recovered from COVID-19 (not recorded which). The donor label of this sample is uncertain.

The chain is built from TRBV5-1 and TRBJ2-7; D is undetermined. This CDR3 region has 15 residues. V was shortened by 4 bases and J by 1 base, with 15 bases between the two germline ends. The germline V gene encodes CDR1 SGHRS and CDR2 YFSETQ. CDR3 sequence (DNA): TGCGCCAGCAGCCCACTCCCGAGCGATTCCTACGAGCAGTACTTC. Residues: CASSPLPSDSYEQYF.

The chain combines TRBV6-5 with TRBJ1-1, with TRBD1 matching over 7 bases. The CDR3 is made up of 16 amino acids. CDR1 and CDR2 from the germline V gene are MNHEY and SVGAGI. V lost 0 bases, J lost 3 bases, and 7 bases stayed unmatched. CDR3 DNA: TGTGCCAGCAGTTACTCGTTGACAGGGAGAGACACTGAAGCTTTCTTT. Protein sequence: CASSYSLTGRDTEAFF.

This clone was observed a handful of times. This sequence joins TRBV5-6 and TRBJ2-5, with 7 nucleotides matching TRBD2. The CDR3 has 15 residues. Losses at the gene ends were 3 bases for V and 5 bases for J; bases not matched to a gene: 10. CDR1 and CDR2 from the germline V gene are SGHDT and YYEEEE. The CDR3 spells CASSSGTTTRETQYF. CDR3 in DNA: TGTGCCAGCAGCTCCGGGACTACTACTAGGGAGACCCAGTACTTC.

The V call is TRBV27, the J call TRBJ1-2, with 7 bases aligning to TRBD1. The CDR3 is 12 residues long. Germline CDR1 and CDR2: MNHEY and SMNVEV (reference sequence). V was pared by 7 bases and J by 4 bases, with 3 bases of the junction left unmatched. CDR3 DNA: TGTGCCAGCAAGGGACAGACCTATGGCTACACCTTC. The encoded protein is CASKGQTYGYTF.

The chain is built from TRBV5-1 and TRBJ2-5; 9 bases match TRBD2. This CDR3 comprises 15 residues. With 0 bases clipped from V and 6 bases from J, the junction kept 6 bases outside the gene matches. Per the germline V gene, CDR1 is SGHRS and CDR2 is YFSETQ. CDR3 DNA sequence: TGCGCCAGCAGCTTGGGAGGGACTAGCCGGCAGACCCAGTACTTC. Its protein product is CASSLGGTSRQTQYF.

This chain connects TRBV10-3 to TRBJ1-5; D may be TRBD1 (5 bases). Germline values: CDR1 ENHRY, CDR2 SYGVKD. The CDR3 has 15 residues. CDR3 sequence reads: CAPGGGVGVNQPQHF. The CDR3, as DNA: TGTGCTCCGGGGGGGGGAGTTGGTGTCAATCAGCCCCAGCATTTT.

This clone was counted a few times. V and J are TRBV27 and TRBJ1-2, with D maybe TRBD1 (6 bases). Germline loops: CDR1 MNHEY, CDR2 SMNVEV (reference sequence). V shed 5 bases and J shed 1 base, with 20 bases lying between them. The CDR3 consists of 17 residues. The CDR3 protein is CASSLSPDRPHNYGYTF. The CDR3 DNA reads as TGTGCCAGCAGTCTTTCGCCTGACAGGCCTCATAACTATGGCTACACCTTC.

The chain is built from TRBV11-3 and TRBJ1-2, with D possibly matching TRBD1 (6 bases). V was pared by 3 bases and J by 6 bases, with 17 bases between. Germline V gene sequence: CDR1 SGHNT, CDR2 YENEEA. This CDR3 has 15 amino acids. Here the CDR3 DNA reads TGTGCCAGCAGCTTTTGGTCCAGGGGTGTGGATGGCTACACCTTC. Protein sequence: CASSFWSRGVDGYTF.

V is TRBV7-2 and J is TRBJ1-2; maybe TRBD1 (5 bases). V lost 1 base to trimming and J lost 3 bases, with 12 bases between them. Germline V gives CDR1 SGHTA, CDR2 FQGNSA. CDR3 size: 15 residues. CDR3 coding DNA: TGTGCCAGCAGCTTAGATGGGGCAGCCGACTATGGCTACACCTTC. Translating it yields CASSLDGAADYGYTF.

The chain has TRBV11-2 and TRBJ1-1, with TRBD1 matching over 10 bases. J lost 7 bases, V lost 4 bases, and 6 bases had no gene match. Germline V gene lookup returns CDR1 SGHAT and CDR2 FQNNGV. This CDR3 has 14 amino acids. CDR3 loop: CASSSGQGVGEAFF. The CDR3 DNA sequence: TGTGCCAGCAGCTCCGGACAGGGGGTAGGTGAAGCTTTCTTT.

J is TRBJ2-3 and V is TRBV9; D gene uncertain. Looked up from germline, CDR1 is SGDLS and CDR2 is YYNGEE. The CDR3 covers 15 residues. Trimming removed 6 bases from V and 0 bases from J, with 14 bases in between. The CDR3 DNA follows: TGTGCCAGCATCCCTGCACTCCCAAGCACAGATACGCAGTATTTT. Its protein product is CASIPALPSTDTQYF.

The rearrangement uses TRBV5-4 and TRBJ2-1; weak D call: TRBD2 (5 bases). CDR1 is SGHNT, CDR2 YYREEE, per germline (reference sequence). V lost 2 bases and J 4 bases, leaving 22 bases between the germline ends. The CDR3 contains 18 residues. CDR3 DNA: TGTGCCAGCAGCTTTCTAGCCTCAAGCGGATTACGATACAATGAGCAGTTCTTC. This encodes CASSFLASSGLRYNEQFF.

The CDR3 DNA reads TGTGCCAGTAGTCTAGCGGGGGGTTACCCCGGGGAGCTGTTTTTT. Its translation: CASSLAGGYPGELFF. The chain combines TRBV19 with TRBJ2-2, with 11 positions matching TRBD2. Losses at the gene ends were 5 bases for V and 6 bases for J; bases not matched to a gene: 5. From germline, CDR1 is LNHDA and CDR2 SQIVND (reference sequence). The CDR3 runs to 15 residues.

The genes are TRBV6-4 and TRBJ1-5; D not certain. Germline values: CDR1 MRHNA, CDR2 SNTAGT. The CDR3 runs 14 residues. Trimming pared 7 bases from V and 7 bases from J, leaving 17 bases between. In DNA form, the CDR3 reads TGTGCCAGCATAGAGAGGGCAGAGTTCCAGCCCCAGCATTTT. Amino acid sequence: CASIERAEFQPQHF.

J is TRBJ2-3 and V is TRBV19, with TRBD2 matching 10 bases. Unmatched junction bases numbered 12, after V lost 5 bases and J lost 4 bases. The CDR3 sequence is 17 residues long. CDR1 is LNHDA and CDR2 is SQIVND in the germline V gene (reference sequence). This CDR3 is CASSLSASGGASDTQYF. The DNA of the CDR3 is TGTGCCAGTAGTCTAAGTGCCAGCGGGGGGGCGTCAGATACGCAGTATTTT.

Here the CDR3 DNA reads TGTGCCAGCAGACGCACAGGGCACGAAAAACTGTTTTTT. It codes for CASRRTGHEKLFF. The V call is TRBV12-3 or TRBV12-4, the J call TRBJ1-4; possibly TRBD1 for D (6 bases). This CDR3 comprises 13 residues. V was clipped by 6 bases and J by 8 bases, with 13 bases between them.

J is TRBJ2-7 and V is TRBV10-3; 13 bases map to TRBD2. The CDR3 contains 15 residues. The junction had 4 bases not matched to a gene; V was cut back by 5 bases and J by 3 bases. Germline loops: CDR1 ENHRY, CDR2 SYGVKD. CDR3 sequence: CAISWTSGGYYEQYF. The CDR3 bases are TGTGCCATCAGTTGGACTAGCGGGGGCTACTACGAGCAGTACTTC.

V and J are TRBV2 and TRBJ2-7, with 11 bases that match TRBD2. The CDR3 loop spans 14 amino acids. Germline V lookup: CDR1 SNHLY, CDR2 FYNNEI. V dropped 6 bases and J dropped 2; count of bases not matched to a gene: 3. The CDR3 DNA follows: TGTGCCAGCAGGGGGACTAGCGGAACCTACGAGCAGTACTTC. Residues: CASRGTSGTYEQYF.

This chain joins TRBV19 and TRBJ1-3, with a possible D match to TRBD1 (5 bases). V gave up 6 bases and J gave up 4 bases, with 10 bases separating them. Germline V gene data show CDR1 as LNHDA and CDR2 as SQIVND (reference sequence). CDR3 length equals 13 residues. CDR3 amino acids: CASRGEAGNTIYF. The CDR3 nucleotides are TGTGCCAGTAGAGGGGAGGCCGGAAACACCATATATTTT.

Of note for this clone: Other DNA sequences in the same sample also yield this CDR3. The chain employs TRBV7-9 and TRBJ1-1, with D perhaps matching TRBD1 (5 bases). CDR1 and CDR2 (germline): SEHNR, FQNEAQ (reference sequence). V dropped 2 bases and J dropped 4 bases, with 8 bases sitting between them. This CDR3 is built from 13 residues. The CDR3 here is CASSLTGGTEAFF. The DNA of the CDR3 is TGTGCCAGCAGCTTAACGGGGGGCACTGAAGCTTTCTTT.

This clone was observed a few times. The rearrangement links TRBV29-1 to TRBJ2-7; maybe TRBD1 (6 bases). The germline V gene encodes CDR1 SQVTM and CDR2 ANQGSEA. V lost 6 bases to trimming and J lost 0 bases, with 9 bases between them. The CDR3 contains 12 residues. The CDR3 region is CSVTDSSYEQYF. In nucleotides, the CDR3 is TGCAGCGTCACGGACAGCTCCTACGAGCAGTACTTC.

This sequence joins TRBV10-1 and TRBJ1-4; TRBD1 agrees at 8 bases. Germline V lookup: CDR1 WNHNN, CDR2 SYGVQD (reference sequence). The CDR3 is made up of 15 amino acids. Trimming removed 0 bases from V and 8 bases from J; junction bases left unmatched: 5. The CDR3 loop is CASSESIAGGEKLFF. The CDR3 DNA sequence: TGCGCCAGCAGTGAGTCTATCGCAGGGGGCGAAAAACTGTTTTTT.

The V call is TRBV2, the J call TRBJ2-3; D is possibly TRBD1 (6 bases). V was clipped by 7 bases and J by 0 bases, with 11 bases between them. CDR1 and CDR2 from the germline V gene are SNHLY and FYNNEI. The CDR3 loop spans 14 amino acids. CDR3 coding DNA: TGTGCCAGCAAACAGACAGGCAGCACAGATACGCAGTATTTT. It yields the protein CASKQTGSTDTQYF.

In nucleotides, the CDR3 is TGCAGCGCTCAGACAGGTCGCACCTACGAGCAGTACTTC. It is translated as CSAQTGRTYEQYF. V gene TRBV29-1 combines with J gene TRBJ2-7; maybe TRBD1 (6 bases). There are 13 residues in the CDR3. V lost 7 bases, J lost 2 bases, and 15 bases lay in between. Germline V gene sequence: CDR1 SQVTM, CDR2 ANQGSEA.

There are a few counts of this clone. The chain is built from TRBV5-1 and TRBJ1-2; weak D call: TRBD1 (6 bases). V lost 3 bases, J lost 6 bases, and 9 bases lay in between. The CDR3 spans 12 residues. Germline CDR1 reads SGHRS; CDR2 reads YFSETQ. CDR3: CASSSQGDGYTF. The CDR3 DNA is TGCGCCAGCAGCTCACAGGGAGATGGCTACACCTTC.

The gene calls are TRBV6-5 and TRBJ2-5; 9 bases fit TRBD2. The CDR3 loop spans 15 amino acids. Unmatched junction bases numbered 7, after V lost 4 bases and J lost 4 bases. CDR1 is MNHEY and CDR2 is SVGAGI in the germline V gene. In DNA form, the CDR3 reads TGTGCCAGCAGTTCGCGGACTAGCGTCGCAGAGACCCAGTACTTC. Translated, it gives CASSSRTSVAETQYF.

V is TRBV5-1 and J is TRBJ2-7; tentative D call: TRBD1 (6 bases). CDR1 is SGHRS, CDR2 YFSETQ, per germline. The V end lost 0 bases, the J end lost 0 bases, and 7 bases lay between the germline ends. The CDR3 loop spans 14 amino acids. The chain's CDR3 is CASSLEDSSYEQYF. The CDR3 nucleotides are TGCGCCAGCAGCTTGGAGGACAGCTCCTACGAGCAGTACTTC.

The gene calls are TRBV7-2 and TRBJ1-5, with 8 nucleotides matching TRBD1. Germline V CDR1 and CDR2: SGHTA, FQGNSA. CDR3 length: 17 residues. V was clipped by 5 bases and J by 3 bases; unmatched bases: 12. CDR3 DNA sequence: TGTGCCAGCAGCCAACCAGGGGGCGTTGGCCCCAATCAGCCCCAGCATTTT. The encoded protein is CASSQPGGVGPNQPQHF.

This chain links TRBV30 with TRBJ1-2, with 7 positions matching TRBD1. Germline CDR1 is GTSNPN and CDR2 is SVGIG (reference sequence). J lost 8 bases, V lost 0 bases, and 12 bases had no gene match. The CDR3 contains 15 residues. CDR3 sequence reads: CAWSVQGGVQGGYTF. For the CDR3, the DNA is TGTGCCTGGAGTGTACAAGGGGGCGTTCAAGGAGGCTACACCTTC.